The 25 T cell receptor beta chains listed next were all sequenced from one sample in a study of cytomegalovirus exposure and HLA in healthy donors. The PCR contained 60 Vbeta and 13 Jbeta primers. Assay used: immunoSEQ multiplex PCR; TCRdb lists only in-frame clones, some missing. The sample has under 200,000 clones; roughly 65% are singletons. The specimen was PBMCs. The receptor source for this set is a woman younger than 35 in good health and CMV-seropositive.

V gene TRBV6-1 combines with J gene TRBJ1-2; 7 positions match TRBD1. This CDR3 contains 13 residues. Germline assignment: CDR1 MNHNS and CDR2 SASEGT. Trimming cost V 1 base and J 8 bases; bases outside gene matches: 4. The DNA for the CDR3 is TGTGCCAGCAGTGAAGGGTCAGGGGGGGGCTACACCTTC. Translating gives CASSEGSGGGYTF.

In this sample, this clone turned up a few times. CDR3: CASSGQQSNQPQHF. CDR3 coding DNA: TGTGCCAGCAGTGGACAGCAAAGCAATCAGCCCCAGCATTTT. V and J are TRBV2 and TRBJ1-5, with D tentatively TRBD1 (5 bases). This CDR3 spans 14 amino acids. Per germline, CDR1 SNHLY and CDR2 FYNNEI. Trimming left V 4 bases short and J 1 base short, with 8 bases between.

Only a few counts were recorded for this clone. V usage is TRBV7-8 and J usage is TRBJ1-3, with a weak D call TRBD1 (6 bases). The V gene's germline CDR1 is SGHVS and CDR2 FQNEAQ. Deletions cut 6 bases from V and 3 bases from J, with 15 bases between. The CDR3 spans 15 residues. CDR3 sequence reads: CASRKTGSLGNTIYF. For the CDR3, the DNA is TGTGCCAGCAGGAAGACAGGATCTCTTGGAAACACCATATATTTT.

The gene calls are TRBV5-4 and TRBJ2-7, with 12 nucleotides matching TRBD2. CDR1 SGHNT and CDR2 YYREEE come from the germline V gene (reference sequence). Germline trimming cut 0 bases from V and 0 bases from J; bases unmatched to any gene: 1. This CDR3 is built from 16 residues. CDR3 coding DNA: TGTGCCAGCAGCTTGGGGACTAGCGGGAACTCCTACGAGCAGTACTTC. Residues: CASSLGTSGNSYEQYF.

This chain links TRBV19 with TRBJ1-1, with D unclear. Germline CDR1 and CDR2: LNHDA and SQIVND (reference sequence). The length of the CDR3 is 15 residues. The V end lost 2 bases, the J end lost 3 bases, and 13 bases lay between the germline ends. The CDR3: CASSISGFWDTEAFF. The CDR3 DNA is TGTGCCAGTAGTATATCAGGTTTTTGGGACACTGAAGCTTTCTTT.

The V gene is TRBV19, the J gene TRBJ1-4; 8 bases map to TRBD1. Germline V lookup: CDR1 LNHDA, CDR2 SQIVND (reference sequence). V trimming: 4 bases; J trimming: 2 bases; junction bases outside the gene matches: 12. The length of the CDR3 is 18 residues. CDR3 sequence reads: CASSKTLGTGDTNEKLFF. The CDR3 DNA follows: TGTGCCAGTAGTAAGACCCTTGGGACAGGAGATACTAATGAAAAACTGTTTTTT.

This sequence joins TRBV29-1 and TRBJ2-4; 9 bases are a match to TRBD1. The CDR3 length is 12 residues. The germline V gene encodes CDR1 SQVTM and CDR2 ANQGSEA. V lost 7 bases to trimming and J lost 8 bases; unmatched junction nucleotides: 6. The CDR3 loop is CSAGTGWDIQYF. The CDR3 DNA reads TGCAGCGCCGGGACAGGGTGGGACATTCAGTACTTC.

The V call is TRBV27, the J call TRBJ2-7, with TRBD1 identical over 8 bases. This CDR3 spans 15 amino acids. The V gene's germline CDR1 is MNHEY and CDR2 SMNVEV (reference sequence). Germline trimming cut 6 bases from V and 0 bases from J; bases unmatched to any gene: 7. The CDR3 reads CASSQTGGISYEQYF. The CDR3 DNA reads TGTGCCAGCAGCCAAACAGGGGGTATCTCCTACGAGCAGTACTTC.

This sequence joins TRBV6-5 and TRBJ1-1, with a weak D call TRBD1 (6 bases). The germline V and J ends were trimmed by 2 bases and 8 bases, with 9 bases remaining between them. This CDR3 spans 12 amino acids. Germline CDR1 MNHEY, CDR2 SVGAGI. This CDR3 reads CASSYRDREAFF. The CDR3 nucleotides are TGTGCCAGCAGTTACCGCGACAGGGAAGCTTTCTTT.

This clone was counted a few times. The chain carries TRBV11-2 and TRBJ2-3; the match to TRBD2 covers 8 bases. Germline V gene lookup returns CDR1 SGHAT and CDR2 FQNNGV. The CDR3 has 15 residues. The trim removed 4 bases at V and 2 bases at J, leaving 5 bases unmatched. CDR3 residues: CASSSIAGTTDTQYF. The CDR3 region has the DNA TGTGCCAGCAGCTCTATAGCGGGGACCACAGATACGCAGTATTTT.

Remarks on this clone: Relative to the germline gene, one junction end is altered; a read error may explain this. The identical CDR3 is also encoded by other nucleotide sequences in the sample. The rearrangement joins TRBV7-9 to TRBJ1-5; 9 bases match TRBD1. There are 16 residues in the CDR3. Germline CDR1 is SEHNR and CDR2 is FQNEAQ (reference sequence). The CDR3 loop is CASSLNVGTGTSPQHF. CDR3 in DNA: TGCGCCAGCAGCTTAAATGTCGGGACAGGGACTTCCCCCCAGCATTTT. The variable domain in full, with the rest retrieved from reference TRBV7-9 and TRBJ1-5, is DTGVSQNPRHKITKRGQNVTFRCDPISEHNRLYWYRQTLGQGPEFLTYFQNEAQLEKSRLLSDRFSAERPKGSFSTLEIQRTEQGDSAMYLCASSLNVGTGTSPQHFGDGTRLSIL.

The rearrangement uses TRBV15 and TRBJ2-5; TRBD2 might be the D (5 bases). This CDR3 is 15 amino acids long. V lost 3 bases and J 4 bases, leaving 15 bases between the germline ends. Germline loops: CDR1 LNHNV, CDR2 YYDKDF (reference sequence). CDR3 in amino acids: CATSRRGGGRETQYF. The CDR3 DNA follows: TGTGCCACCAGCAGGCGCGGAGGAGGTCGAGAGACCCAGTACTTC.

The V call is TRBV15, the J call TRBJ2-7; D is possibly TRBD2 (7 bases). Trimming took 0 bases from V and 4 from J, leaving 19 bases between them. Germline V gene sequence: CDR1 LNHNV, CDR2 YYDKDF (reference sequence). This CDR3 contains 17 residues. The CDR3 coding sequence is TGTGCCACCAGCAGAGAGCTACCGGGAGGACAGAATTACGAGCAGTACTTC. Translated, it gives CATSRELPGGQNYEQYF.

This clone has only a few counts. V gene TRBV10-3 combines with J gene TRBJ1-2, with D possibly matching TRBD1 (6 bases). The CDR3 contains 14 residues. Per germline, CDR1 ENHRY and CDR2 SYGVKD. Trimming took 4 bases from V and 2 from J, leaving 11 bases between them. In DNA, the CDR3 is TGTGCCATCAGTGCCGCCAGGGGCAACTATGGCTACACCTTC. It encodes CAISAARGNYGYTF.

The chain joins TRBV5-1 to TRBJ2-1, with 8 bases identical to TRBD1. Looked up from germline, CDR1 is SGHRS and CDR2 is YFSETQ. The CDR3 length is 14 residues. V was clipped by 5 bases and J by 5 bases; unmatched bases: 6. The DNA of the CDR3 is TGCGCCAGCAGTCCGGGACAGGCAAACAATGAGCAGTTCTTC. Protein product: CASSPGQANNEQFF.

This rearrangement joins TRBV5-4 to TRBJ2-3; TRBD2 might be the D (6 bases). Per the germline V gene, CDR1 is SGHNT and CDR2 is YYREEE (reference sequence). The CDR3 contains 15 residues. The V gene lost 3 bases and the J gene lost 5 bases, with 16 bases spanning the gap. The DNA for the CDR3 is TGTGCCAGCAGCTCATACACCGGGACTTTAGATACGCAGTATTTT. It specifies CASSSYTGTLDTQYF.

This clone was detected a few times. The V gene is TRBV6-5, the J gene TRBJ2-7, with TRBD2 matching 7 bases. CDR1 is MNHEY and CDR2 is SVGAGI in the germline V gene. V dropped 0 bases and J dropped 0; count of bases not matched to a gene: 5. The CDR3 consists of 16 residues. The CDR3 DNA reads TGTGCCAGCAGTTACTCGGGCGGGGGAAGCTCCTACGAGCAGTACTTC. The encoded protein is CASSYSGGGSSYEQYF.

The V gene is TRBV7-2, the J gene TRBJ1-2; 8 positions agree with TRBD1. With V trimmed by 1 base and J by 4 bases, 5 bases remained unmatched. The CDR3 is 15 residues long. CDR1 and CDR2 (germline): SGHTA, FQGNSA. CDR3 protein: CASSLGTGTIYGYTF. The DNA for the CDR3 is TGTGCCAGCAGCTTAGGGACAGGGACCATCTATGGCTACACCTTC.

This clone has more than one count but fewer than ten. The chain recombines TRBV19 with TRBJ1-4; no clear D gene. CDR1 and CDR2 (germline): LNHDA, SQIVND (reference sequence). This CDR3 has 14 residues. Trimming took 6 bases from V and 2 from J, leaving 10 bases between them. The CDR3 sequence: CASRGGATNEKLFF. DNA of the CDR3: TGTGCCAGTAGGGGAGGAGCGACTAATGAAAAACTGTTTTTT.

The V call is TRBV5-1, the J call TRBJ1-3, with D possibly matching TRBD1 (5 bases). The CDR3 contains 17 residues. The V end was cut by 0 bases, the J end by 0 bases, with 13 bases between. Germline loops: CDR1 SGHRS, CDR2 YFSETQ. CDR3 bases: TGCGCCAGCAGCTTGGCCGGGGGAGCCTCCTCTGGAAACACCATATATTTT. Its translation is CASSLAGGASSGNTIYF.

The chain's CDR3 is CASSMNILSSYNEQFF. The DNA for the CDR3 is TGTGCCAGTAGTATGAATATCCTAAGCTCCTACAATGAGCAGTTCTTC. The rearrangement joins TRBV19 to TRBJ2-1; D gene ambiguous. The CDR3 extends over 16 amino acids. Germline CDR1 is LNHDA and CDR2 is SQIVND (reference sequence). Trimming stripped 3 bases from V and 0 bases from J, with 12 bases between.

This chain links TRBV4-1 with TRBJ1-1; D not certain. The CDR3 is 14 amino acids. The germline V and J ends were trimmed by 8 bases and 0 bases, with 13 bases remaining between them. Germline V gene data show CDR1 as MGHRA and CDR2 as YSYEKL. CDR3 in DNA: TGCGCCAGCCTCCCCAAGCGGATGAACACTGAAGCTTTCTTT. It encodes CASLPKRMNTEAFF.

This clone appeared a few times. The CDR3 here is CASSLRAGLGSPLHF. The CDR3 DNA is TGTGCCAGCAGTCTCCGGGCAGGGTTAGGTTCACCCCTCCACTTT. The chain joins TRBV28 to TRBJ1-6; possibly TRBD1 for D (5 bases). Germline V gene lookup returns CDR1 MDHEN and CDR2 SYDVKM. This CDR3 has 15 amino acids. V was clipped by 5 bases and J by 9 bases, with 17 bases between them.

The chain carries TRBV6-5 and TRBJ2-5, with D hard to call. The CDR3 length is 15 residues. Trimming pared 5 bases from V and 11 bases from J, leaving 24 bases between. Germline loops: CDR1 MNHEY, CDR2 SVGAGI. The CDR3 DNA follows: TGTGCCAGCAGTAAGACACCGGCCCCCACTTTTGAGCAGTACTTC. This encodes CASSKTPAPTFEQYF.

Written as DNA, the CDR3 is TGTGCCAGCAGTGATCCCGAAGCGGGATTCTCCTACAATGAGCAGTTCTTC. Encoded protein: CASSDPEAGFSYNEQFF. The chain is built from TRBV2 and TRBJ2-1; TRBD2 matches 7 bases. V trimming: 3 bases; J trimming: 0 bases; junction bases outside the gene matches: 8. CDR3 size: 17 residues. The V gene's germline CDR1 is SNHLY and CDR2 FYNNEI. Looking up the rest from reference TRBV2 and TRBJ2-1 gives the full variable domain: EPEVTQTPSHQVTQMGQEVILRCVPISNHLYFYWYRQILGQKVEFLVSFYNNEISEKSEIFDDQFSVERPDGSNFTLKIRSTKLEDSAMYFCASSDPEAGFSYNEQFFGPGTRLTVL.